This entry lists 8 T cell receptor beta chains sequenced from one sample in a study of blood T cell repertoires in COVID-19. The data were produced by immunoSEQ multiplex PCR, yet TCRdb's version contains in-frame clones alone and is incomplete. The data show roughly 340,000 clones, approximately 88% seen once. The sample consisted of peripheral blood. These receptors all come from a woman aged 25 to 45 with COVID-19, enrolled during active disease.

The rearrangement uses TRBV4-3 and TRBJ1-1, with D possibly being TRBD1 (5 bases). From germline, CDR1 is LGHNA and CDR2 YSLEER. The CDR3 runs 16 residues. V lost 1 base and J 0 bases, leaving 12 bases between the germline ends. CDR3 coding DNA: TGCGCCAGCAGCCAAGGGGCAGGGCTAGTGAACACTGAAGCTTTCTTT. Protein sequence: CASSQGAGLVNTEAFF.

This sequence joins TRBV7-9 and TRBJ1-2, with D perhaps matching TRBD1 (5 bases). Between the trimmed V and J ends, which lost 8 bases and 4 bases, there was a span of 14 bases. CDR3 length: 13 residues. Germline V gene data show CDR1 as SEHNR and CDR2 as FQNEAQ (reference sequence). Written as DNA, the CDR3 is TGTGCCAGCCAGGGAACCGCAGGCTATGGCTACACCTTC. Translation gives CASQGTAGYGYTF.

The chain carries TRBV6-2 or TRBV6-3 and TRBJ2-7, with TRBD2 as a possible D gene (6 bases). V lost 6 bases and J 0 bases, leaving 15 bases between the germline ends. Germline values: CDR1 MNHEY, CDR2 SVGEGT. The CDR3 extends over 15 amino acids. DNA of the CDR3: TGTGCCAGCAGCCGTGGGACTGTAAGCTCCTACGAGCAGTACTTC. This encodes CASSRGTVSSYEQYF.

The V and J genes are TRBV2 and TRBJ2-2, with D possibly matching TRBD1 (5 bases). V lost 4 bases and J lost 6, with 12 bases in between. The germline CDR1 and CDR2 sequences are SNHLY and FYNNEI. This CDR3 has 14 residues. CDR3 sequence: CASSVRARAGELFF. CDR3 DNA: TGTGCCAGCAGTGTCCGCGCCAGGGCCGGGGAGCTGTTTTTT.

The chain joins TRBV5-1 to TRBJ2-5; 8 nucleotides line up with TRBD1. With V trimmed by 2 bases and J by 3 bases, 6 bases remained unmatched. In germline, CDR1 is SGHRS, CDR2 YFSETQ. The CDR3 length is 15 residues. CDR3 region: CASSFSGTGEETQYF. DNA for the CDR3: TGCGCCAGCAGCTTCTCTGGGACAGGTGAAGAGACCCAGTACTTC. The full variable domain, rest sourced from reference TRBV5-1 and TRBJ2-5, is KAGVTQTPRYLIKTRGQQVTLSCSPISGHRSVSWYQQTPGQGLQFLFEYFSETQRNKGNFPGRFSGRQFSNSRSEMNVSTLELGDSALYLCASSFSGTGEETQYFGPGTRLLVL.

In its sample, this clone was seen a few times. This chain connects TRBV24-1 to TRBJ1-5; TRBD1 agrees at 12 bases. CDR1 is KGHDR, CDR2 SFDVKD, per germline. The junction had 4 bases not matched to a gene; V was cut back by 3 bases and J by 5 bases. This CDR3 spans 16 amino acids. Here the CDR3 reads CATSDPGQGADQPQHF. CDR3 in DNA: TGTGCCACCAGTGATCCGGGACAGGGGGCTGATCAGCCCCAGCATTTT.

The V gene is TRBV7-9, the J gene TRBJ2-3, with 8 bases identical to TRBD2. Germline CDR1 is SEHNR and CDR2 is FQNEAQ (reference sequence). This CDR3 spans 15 amino acids. J gave up 2 bases and V 6 bases, and 7 bases lay outside the gene matches. DNA of the CDR3: TGTGCCAGCAGGTCGCCGGGGGGGGTCACAGATACGCAGTATTTT. Amino acid sequence: CASRSPGGVTDTQYF. The full variable domain, with the rest looked up from reference TRBV7-9 and TRBJ2-3, is DTGVSQNPRHKITKRGQNVTFRCDPISEHNRLYWYRQTLGQGPEFLTYFQNEAQLEKSRLLSDRFSAERPKGSFSTLEIQRTEQGDSAMYLCASRSPGGVTDTQYFGPGTRLTVL.

The table lists this clone with a few counts. J is TRBJ1-1 and V is TRBV3-1 (or the pseudogene TRBV3-2), with no clear D. Trimming stripped 4 bases from V and 1 base from J, with 10 bases between. CDR1 and CDR2 from the germline V gene are LGHDT and YNNKEL (reference sequence). CDR3 length: 14 amino acids. This CDR3 reads CASSPRGRNTEAFF. CDR3 nucleotides: TGTGCCAGCAGCCCCCGCGGCCGGAACACTGAAGCTTTCTTT.